This T cell receptor (beta chain) was identified during a study of OX40 agonist ivuxolimab in advanced cancers. As for the study in general: Among those treated, three patients had partial responses, one with hepatocellular carcinoma and two with cutaneous melanoma.

Trimming stripped 4 bases from V and 3 bases from J, with 14 bases between. Germline CDR1 SGHNT, CDR2 YYREEE (reference sequence). CDR3 length: 14 amino acids. The table came from immunoSEQ multiplex PCR; TCRdb's copy has only in-frame clones and leaves some out. The table includes 70,000 to 95,000 clones, 65% to 90% detected once. This clone turned up a few times. The source is an adult with an advanced solid tumor such as melanoma, head and neck, liver or kidney cancer. The sample in question was CD4+ or CD8+ T cells sorted from blood, obtained in a trial of the OX40 agonist ivuxolimab. V is TRBV5-4 and J is TRBJ2-7, with D maybe TRBD2 (5 bases). CDR3 bases: TGTGCCAGCAGCGCTAAGGTAGGGAGCTACGAGCAGTACTTC. Translation: CASSAKVGSYEQYF.